The clone carrying this TCR beta chain occurred a few times. Its antigen is unidentified. CDR3 length: 14 residues. V was trimmed by 6 bases and J by 4 bases, leaving 15 bases between them. This specimen belongs to a study of response to subunit inactivated influenza vaccine. Overall study results and limits: Few additional T cells are recruited per seasonal influenza vaccination, authors suggested.

TCRdb re-called the RT-PCR reads through MiXCR, storing one row per CDR3 protein. Of over 150,000 distinct CDR3 sequences listed, roughly 10% were seen once; the top ten hold roughly a third. The receptor comes from a man between 50 and 75 years old who received an inactivated influenza vaccine. The chain recombines TRBV12-3 or TRBV12-4 with TRBJ1-1; D not resolved. The starting material was CD8+ T cells sorted from PBMCs, obtained around 25 months after vaccination. The CDR3: CASRLPPGPTEAFF. In nucleotides, the CDR3 is TGTGCCAGCAGACTCCCCCCGGGTCCCACTGAAGCTTTCTTT.